The 26 T cell receptor beta chains below were found in one sample sequenced in a study of blood T cell repertoires in COVID-19. Data came from immunoSEQ multiplex PCR; TCRdb stores just in-frame clones and leaves some out. The sample has roughly 150,000 clones, just under 80% seen once. Material: peripheral blood. These receptors were obtained from an elderly woman with acute or convalescent COVID-19.

This clone was picked up a small number of times. This sequence joins TRBV6-2 or TRBV6-3 and TRBJ2-2; D perhaps matches TRBD1 (5 bases). V lost 2 bases and J 4 bases, leaving 8 bases between the germline ends. This CDR3 spans 14 amino acids. Per the germline V gene, CDR1 is MNHEY and CDR2 is SVGEGT. This chain's CDR3 is CASSYVGRTGELFF. CDR3 nucleotide sequence: TGTGCCAGCAGTTACGTGGGGCGCACCGGGGAGCTGTTTTTT.

The rearrangement joins TRBV5-1 to TRBJ2-5, with 10 bases matching TRBD2. CDR3 length: 15 amino acids. V trimming: 6 bases; J trimming: 3 bases; junction bases outside the gene matches: 8. CDR1 is SGHRS and CDR2 is YFSETQ in the germline V gene. Written as DNA, the CDR3 is TGCGCCAGCAAAAGGGCTAGCGGGAGAGAAGAGACCCAGTACTTC. Its translation: CASKRASGREETQYF.

V is TRBV5-1 and J is TRBJ1-6, with D maybe TRBD1 (6 bases). Germline values: CDR1 SGHRS, CDR2 YFSETQ. The CDR3 has 15 amino acids. V was shortened by 0 bases and J by 4 bases, with 8 bases between the two germline ends. The CDR3 DNA is TGCGCCAGCAGCTTGGGGACAGAGTATAATTCACCCCTCCACTTT. Translated, it gives CASSLGTEYNSPLHF.

This clone appeared many times. This chain connects TRBV29-1 to TRBJ2-7, with 10 bases aligning to TRBD1. The germline CDR1 and CDR2 sequences are SQVTM and ANQGSEA. CDR3 length: 14 amino acids. Trimming took 3 bases from V and 5 from J; bases not matched to a gene: 7. In nucleotides, the CDR3 is TGCAGCGTTGATCAGGACAGGGGGAACGACGAGCAGTACTTC. This codes for CSVDQDRGNDEQYF.

The V call is TRBV28, the J call TRBJ2-7; 10 nucleotides align to TRBD1. CDR1 is MDHEN, CDR2 SYDVKM, per germline. The CDR3 extends over 15 amino acids. Trimming removed 6 bases from V and 6 bases from J; junction bases left unmatched: 11. In nucleotides, the CDR3 is TGTGCCAGCAGAGCCGGCGGGACAGGGGCTTCCGAGCAGTACTTC. This codes for CASRAGGTGASEQYF.

The V gene is TRBV2, the J gene TRBJ2-5; tentative D call: TRBD1 (5 bases). The germline CDR1 and CDR2 sequences are SNHLY and FYNNEI. The ends were cut back, 5 bases at V and 8 bases at J, with 18 bases in the middle. The CDR3 runs to 14 residues. The CDR3 loop reads CASSTRTRQRTQYF. CDR3 in DNA: TGTGCCAGCAGTACCCGGACACGCCAGCGCACCCAGTACTTC.

The chain combines TRBV25-1 with TRBJ2-1, with TRBD2 identical over 7 bases. Trimming removed 4 bases from V and 5 bases from J; junction bases left unmatched: 5. Germline V gene data show CDR1 as MGHDK and CDR2 as SYGVNS. This CDR3 region has 14 residues. CDR3 sequence: CASSAPSGNNEQFF. In DNA, the CDR3 is TGTGCCAGCAGTGCGCCTAGCGGTAACAATGAGCAGTTCTTC.

The chain recombines TRBV5-1 with TRBJ2-3, with 13 bases aligning to TRBD2. This CDR3 is 16 amino acids long. In germline, CDR1 is SGHRS, CDR2 YFSETQ. Germline trimming cut 4 bases from V and 3 bases from J; bases unmatched to any gene: 5. The CDR3 DNA sequence: TGCGCCAGCAGCCTTAGACTAGCGGGGGGTACAGATACGCAGTATTTT. Translation gives CASSLRLAGGTDTQYF.

This clone was seen more than once but under ten times. J is TRBJ2-5 and V is TRBV5-4; D perhaps matches TRBD2 (6 bases). The CDR3 totals 16 residues. Trimming cost V 4 bases and J 4 bases, with 20 bases left between them. Germline V CDR1 and CDR2: SGHNT, YYREEE (reference sequence). Written as DNA, the CDR3 is TGTGCCAGCAGCGCAGCCTTAGCGGCGACACGAGAGACCCAGTACTTC. Translated: CASSAALAATRETQYF.

This chain links TRBV30 with TRBJ1-1; D gene uncertain. V was pared by 2 bases and J by 1 base, with 8 bases between. The CDR3 consists of 13 residues. Germline values: CDR1 GTSNPN, CDR2 SVGIG (reference sequence). CDR3 bases: TGTGCCTGGAGTTTAGAGGCGAACACTGAAGCTTTCTTT. This translates into CAWSLEANTEAFF.

The V call is TRBV12-3 or TRBV12-4, the J call TRBJ2-1; D is ambiguous. The ends were cut back, 6 bases at V and 6 bases at J, with 6 bases in the middle. CDR3 length: 11 residues. CDR3 DNA sequence: TGTGCCAGCAGCAAATCCAATGAGCAGTTCTTC. Translating it yields CASSKSNEQFF.

The chain couples TRBV11-2 to TRBJ1-4, with TRBD1 as a possible D gene (5 bases). Looked up from germline, CDR1 is SGHAT and CDR2 is FQNNGV. The CDR3 contains 15 residues. V was pared by 2 bases and J by 6 bases, with 13 bases between. The CDR3 nucleotides read TGTGCCAGCAGCTTACTGGGCAGGGTGGATGAAAAACTGTTTTTT. This codes for CASSLLGRVDEKLFF. The full variable domain, in which reference TRBV11-2 and TRBJ1-4 provide the parts outside the CDR3, is EAGVAQSPRYKIIEKRQSVAFWCNPISGHATLYWYQQILGQGPKLLIQFQNNGVVDDSQLPKDRFSAERLKGVDSTLKIQPAKLEDSAVYLCASSLLGRVDEKLFFGSGTQLSVL.

This rearrangement joins TRBV3-1 (or the pseudogene TRBV3-2) to TRBJ2-5; TRBD1 might be the D (5 bases). CDR1 and CDR2 (germline): LGHDT, YNNKEL (reference sequence). The CDR3 sequence is 14 residues long. V was clipped by 6 bases and J by 4 bases, with 15 bases between them. In nucleotides, the CDR3 is TGTGCCAGCAGGCAGGGTCAGCCGGGAGAGACCCAGTACTTC. Amino acids: CASRQGQPGETQYF.

The V and J genes are TRBV6-6 and TRBJ2-1; 12 positions agree with TRBD2. The CDR3 is 16 amino acids. With V trimmed by 6 bases and J by 7 bases, 10 bases remained unmatched. Germline lookup yields CDR1 MNHNY and CDR2 SVGAGI (reference sequence). CDR3 sequence: CASSQGTSGFWNEQFF. The CDR3 DNA reads as TGTGCCAGCAGCCAAGGGACTAGCGGGTTTTGGAATGAGCAGTTCTTC.

Regarding this clone: Other DNA sequences in this sample translate to the same CDR3. V is TRBV19 and J is TRBJ1-1; D may be TRBD1 (6 bases). The CDR3 sequence is 14 residues long. Germline V gene lookup returns CDR1 LNHDA and CDR2 SQIVND (reference sequence). The V and J ends lost 4 bases and 0 bases respectively, with 9 bases between them. CDR3 residues: CASSTGVVNTEAFF. The CDR3 DNA reads as TGTGCCAGTAGTACAGGGGTTGTGAACACTGAAGCTTTCTTT.

The chain is built from TRBV19 and TRBJ2-7; D is unresolved. In germline, CDR1 is LNHDA, CDR2 SQIVND (reference sequence). The CDR3 is made up of 14 amino acids. V lost 4 bases, J lost 0 bases, and 10 bases lay in between. DNA of the CDR3: TGTGCCAGTAGTACGCGGTTTAGCTCCTACGAGCAGTACTTC. Amino acid sequence: CASSTRFSSYEQYF.

This clone was detected only once. The V gene is TRBV19, the J gene TRBJ1-4, with TRBD1 as a possible D gene (5 bases). Trimming pared 5 bases from V and 0 bases from J, leaving 10 bases between. From germline, CDR1 is LNHDA and CDR2 SQIVND (reference sequence). CDR3 length: 15 residues. The CDR3 protein is CASSPRTTTNEKLFF. CDR3 coding DNA: TGTGCCAGTAGTCCCCGGACAACAACTAATGAAAAACTGTTTTTT.

The chain employs TRBV28 and TRBJ2-3, with 10 nucleotides matching TRBD2. The CDR3 is made up of 16 amino acids. The junction had 14 bases not matched to a gene; V was cut back by 6 bases and J by 8 bases. Germline-derived CDR1 and CDR2 are MDHEN and SYDVKM. CDR3: CASSWAGLAGGSTQYF. The CDR3 nucleotides read TGTGCCAGCAGCTGGGCGGGCTTAGCGGGAGGAAGTACGCAGTATTTT.

As for this clone: The junction differs from germline at one of its ends, possibly a read error. The chain joins TRBV6-5 to TRBJ1-1; tentative D call: TRBD1 (6 bases). CDR1 MNHEY and CDR2 SVGAGI come from the germline V gene. The CDR3 is 12 amino acids. The CDR3 coding sequence is TGTGCCAGCAGTACCCAACAGGGTAGTTTGCTCTTT. It yields the protein CASSTQQGSLLF.

This chain links TRBV10-1 with TRBJ2-1; D is perhaps TRBD1 (5 bases). V shed 0 bases and J shed 7 bases, with 13 bases lying between them. Germline assignment: CDR1 WNHNN and CDR2 SYGVQD (reference sequence). The CDR3 sequence is 15 residues long. The CDR3 nucleotides read TGCGCCAGCAGTGAGTCGATCTGGACACGAAATGAGCAGTTCTTC. It codes for CASSESIWTRNEQFF.

V is TRBV5-4 and J is TRBJ2-7, with 8 positions matching TRBD2. Per the germline V gene, CDR1 is SGHNT and CDR2 is YYREEE (reference sequence). V lost 6 bases to trimming and J lost 4 bases; unmatched junction nucleotides: 6. The CDR3 extends over 13 amino acids. CDR3 in amino acids: CASTSRGGYEQYF. CDR3 DNA sequence: TGTGCCAGCACCTCTCGGGGGGGGTACGAGCAGTACTTC.

This sequence joins TRBV2 and TRBJ2-5; tentatively, D is TRBD1 (6 bases). Between the trimmed V and J ends, which lost 7 bases and 5 bases, there was a span of 11 bases. The length of the CDR3 is 12 residues. CDR1 and CDR2 (germline): SNHLY, FYNNEI. The CDR3 spells CASTGEGETQYF. The CDR3 nucleotides are TGTGCCAGCACAGGGGAAGGGGAGACCCAGTACTTC. The variable domain in full, with the rest retrieved from reference TRBV2 and TRBJ2-5, is EPEVTQTPSHQVTQMGQEVILRCVPISNHLYFYWYRQILGQKVEFLVSFYNNEISEKSEIFDDQFSVERPDGSNFTLKIRSTKLEDSAMYFCASTGEGETQYFGPGTRLLVL.

This sequence joins TRBV23-1 and TRBJ2-5; a weak D match, TRBD2 (5 bases). TRBV23-1 is marked as an open reading frame, function uncertain. The CDR3 has 17 residues. Trimming removed 7 bases at V and 3 bases at J, with 24 bases between. DNA for the CDR3: TGCGCCAGCACCCGGCTTAGCGAAAAACGGGGTGAAGAGACCCAGTACTTC. This encodes CASTRLSEKRGEETQYF.

This clone has just one count. The rearrangement links TRBV5-1 to TRBJ1-1; TRBD1 is a possible D gene (5 bases). The CDR3 length is 13 residues. Trimming pared 5 bases from V and 1 base from J, leaving 9 bases between. Germline V lookup: CDR1 SGHRS, CDR2 YFSETQ. The CDR3 spells CASSKGENTEAFF. The CDR3 bases are TGCGCCAGCAGTAAAGGGGAGAACACTGAAGCTTTCTTT.

The chain carries TRBV28 and TRBJ2-5; 12 bases match TRBD2. The better agreement between TRBJ2-7 and the DNA end casts doubt on the J call. Germline V gene lookup returns CDR1 MDHEN and CDR2 SYDVKM. The CDR3 extends over 16 amino acids. This CDR3 reads CASSLPLAGGRYEQYF. DNA of the CDR3: TGTGCCAGCAGTTTACCTCTAGCGGGAGGGCGGTACGAGCAGTACTTC.

The chain carries TRBV3-1 (or the pseudogene TRBV3-2) and TRBJ2-1, with 12 positions matching TRBD2. The junction had 1 base not matched to a gene; V was cut back by 6 bases and J by 4 bases. The CDR3 loop spans 14 amino acids. CDR1 and CDR2 (germline): LGHDT, YNNKEL (reference sequence). CDR3 protein: CASRLAGGYNEQFF. The CDR3 nucleotides are TGTGCCAGCAGACTAGCGGGGGGTTACAATGAGCAGTTCTTC.